This TCR beta chain was retrieved from a study of shared clonotypes between healthy human individuals. Using immunoSEQ multiplex PCR, the repertoire was profiled, and TCRdb retains in-frame clones only, with some absent. This table holds some 480,000 clones, around 80% found once. This clone was seen a few times. CDR3 length equals 14 residues. The V gene's germline CDR1 is PRHDT and CDR2 FYEKMQ (reference sequence). The V end was cut by 10 bases, the J end by 3 bases, with 18 bases between. The rearrangement links TRBV13 to TRBJ1-1, with a weak D call TRBD1 (6 bases). Sequencing was performed on PBMCs. This clonotype was obtained from a woman aged 40 to 50 in good health. Some clones in this sample may be carry-over from other donors' samples. The CDR3 nucleotides are TGTGCCACCCGGCGGACAGTTATAGACACTGAAGCTTTCTTT. Translation gives CATRRTVIDTEAFF.